Listed here are 22 T cell receptor beta chains from one sample, sequenced in a study of CD4 T cells in relation to SARS-CoV-2 and coronaviruses. TCRdb's table, derived via immunoSEQ multiplex PCR, lists solely in-frame clones and lacks some. The data hold some 16,000 clones, with around 82% observed a single time. The antigens these receptors bind are not known. The unexposed donors gave CD4+ T cells in about 2011-2019, prior to COVID-19. Isolation of CD4+ T cells took place after about 9 days in culture. Material: CD4+ T cells from PBMCs, cultured in vitro. These receptors were obtained from a human donor in good health.

The chain employs TRBV30 and TRBJ1-3; D unclear. Germline V lookup: CDR1 GTSNPN, CDR2 SVGIG (reference sequence). The CDR3 spans 15 residues. V lost 3 bases to trimming and J lost 0 bases, with 12 bases between them. CDR3 DNA sequence: TGTGCCTGGAGATTAGGGCAGACCTCTGGAAACACCATATATTTT. This translates into CAWRLGQTSGNTIYF. Together with reference TRBV30 and TRBJ1-3, the CDR3 gives the full variable domain: SQTIHQWPATLVQPVGSPLSLECTVEGTSNPNLYWYRQAAGRGLQLLFYSVGIGQISSEVPQNLSASRPQDRQFILSSKKLLLSDSGFYLCAWRLGQTSGNTIYFGEGSWLTVV.

V is TRBV30 and J is TRBJ2-1; TRBD2 might be the D (6 bases). The V and J ends lost 0 bases and 5 bases respectively, with 17 bases between them. This CDR3 comprises 16 residues. Germline CDR1 is GTSNPN and CDR2 is SVGIG (reference sequence). The CDR3 bases are TGTGCCTGGAGTGTAAAGGCCCCCGGAGGGGACAATGAGCAGTTCTTC. Translating it yields CAWSVKAPGGDNEQFF.

This sequence joins TRBV28 and TRBJ2-5; 7 nucleotides agree with TRBD2. CDR3 length: 13 residues. Germline CDR1 is MDHEN and CDR2 is SYDVKM. Trimming removed 9 bases from V and 5 bases from J; junction bases left unmatched: 9. This CDR3 is CASLFAGEETQYF. In DNA, the CDR3 is TGTGCCAGTCTTTTTGCGGGAGAGGAGACCCAGTACTTC.

V is TRBV4-1 and J is TRBJ2-3; tentatively, D is TRBD1 or TRBD2 (5 bases each). The CDR3 is 16 residues long. Looked up from germline, CDR1 is MGHRA and CDR2 is YSYEKL. The V end lost 1 base, the J end lost 0 bases, and 11 bases lay between the germline ends. The CDR3 DNA reads as TGCGCCAGCAGCCAAGGTTGGGGGTTAAGCACAGATACGCAGTATTTT. Translating gives CASSQGWGLSTDTQYF.

The chain couples TRBV11-2 to TRBJ2-5, with 13 bases identical to TRBD2. Losses at the gene ends were 3 bases for V and 3 bases for J; bases not matched to a gene: 1. Germline V lookup: CDR1 SGHAT, CDR2 FQNNGV. CDR3 length equals 15 residues. The CDR3 sequence: CASSFGLAGEETQYF. The DNA for the CDR3 is TGTGCCAGCAGCTTCGGACTAGCGGGAGAAGAGACCCAGTACTTC.

This clone was found a few times. The V and J genes are TRBV7-9 and TRBJ2-1; 8 bases align to TRBD1. Germline CDR1 reads SEHNR; CDR2 reads FQNEAQ (reference sequence). The CDR3 is 14 amino acids. V dropped 5 bases and J dropped 8; count of bases not matched to a gene: 8. The CDR3 DNA follows: TGTGCCAGCAGCCCCCGACAGGGGCGCGATGAGCAGTTCTTC. It is translated as CASSPRQGRDEQFF.

In nucleotides, the CDR3 is TGCGCCAGCAGCTTGGATGAGGGTGAGCAGTTCTTC. Translating gives CASSLDEGEQFF. This chain joins TRBV5-1 and TRBJ2-1; D might be TRBD2 (5 bases). Trimming shortened V by 0 bases and J by 9 bases, and 7 bases separated the two germline ends. This CDR3 is built from 12 residues. Germline CDR1 reads SGHRS; CDR2 reads YFSETQ.

The sample holds a few counts of this clone. The chain links TRBV12-3 or TRBV12-4 to TRBJ1-5; D not certain. The CDR3 consists of 13 residues. Trimming took 5 bases from V and 15 from J, leaving 20 bases between them. The CDR3 nucleotides read TGTGCCAGCAGTCCCCTGATGGTGGGGTATCCGCATTTT. Translated, it gives CASSPLMVGYPHF.

The chain uses TRBV12-5 and TRBJ1-6; 11 bases map to TRBD1. Germline V lookup: CDR1 LGHNT, CDR2 FRNRAP. V shed 6 bases, J shed 6 bases, and the junction held 4 bases outside the gene matches. CDR3 size: 15 residues. The CDR3 DNA reads as TGTGCTAGTGGCCTCGGACAGGGGGCTAATTCACCCCTCCACTTT. Translated: CASGLGQGANSPLHF.

This clone came up a few times. DNA of the CDR3: TGTGCCAGCTCTCTCGACGGTAGCGAGCAGCCCCAGCATTTT. It yields the protein CASSLDGSEQPQHF. V usage is TRBV18 and J usage is TRBJ1-5; D is undetermined. CDR3 length equals 14 residues. V lost 6 bases and J 7 bases, leaving 16 bases between the germline ends. CDR1 is KGHSH, CDR2 LQKENI, per germline.

V is TRBV5-1 and J is TRBJ2-7, with 7 bases that match TRBD1. The CDR3 contains 16 residues. Looked up from germline, CDR1 is SGHRS and CDR2 is YFSETQ. V gave up 2 bases and J gave up 3 bases; unmatched junction bases: 11. Written as DNA, the CDR3 is TGCGCCAGCAGCTTCACTTCGGGACAGATTTTCTACGAGCAGTACTTC. It translates to CASSFTSGQIFYEQYF. The variable domain in full, with the rest retrieved from reference TRBV5-1 and TRBJ2-7, is KAGVTQTPRYLIKTRGQQVTLSCSPISGHRSVSWYQQTPGQGLQFLFEYFSETQRNKGNFPGRFSGRQFSNSRSEMNVSTLELGDSALYLCASSFTSGQIFYEQYFGPGTRLTVT.

For the CDR3, the DNA is TGTGCCAGCAGCTTGGGGGGGACAGGGGGCATCTACGAGCAGTACTTC. It codes for CASSLGGTGGIYEQYF. V and J are TRBV5-4 and TRBJ2-7; 12 bases are a match to TRBD1. Germline CDR1 and CDR2: SGHNT and YYREEE (reference sequence). This CDR3 contains 16 residues. Trimming at V came to 0 bases and at J to 3 bases, leaving 4 bases not matched to a gene. The variable domain in full, completed from reference TRBV5-4 and TRBJ2-7, reads ETGVTQSPTHLIKTRGQQVTLRCSSQSGHNTVSWYQQALGQGPQFIFQYYREEENGRGNFPPRFSGLQFPNYSSELNVNALELDDSALYLCASSLGGTGGIYEQYFGPGTRLTVT.

This clone appeared a single time. This sequence joins TRBV11-2 and TRBJ2-1; 13 nucleotides line up with TRBD2. Germline V gene lookup returns CDR1 SGHAT and CDR2 FQNNGV. The CDR3 runs to 18 residues. The V and J ends lost 5 bases and 4 bases, in that order; junction bases with no gene match: 11. The CDR3 spells CASSLISGTSGKYNEQFF. CDR3 nucleotides: TGTGCCAGCAGCCTCATCTCCGGGACTAGCGGGAAGTACAATGAGCAGTTCTTC.

This chain joins TRBV18 and TRBJ1-3; D is unclear. CDR3 length: 14 residues. CDR1 is KGHSH and CDR2 is LQKENI in the germline V gene. The V end was cut by 2 bases, the J end by 2 bases, with 7 bases between. CDR3 sequence: CASSPADTGNTIYF. DNA for the CDR3: TGTGCCAGCTCACCAGCAGATACTGGAAACACCATATATTTT. Together with reference TRBV18 and TRBJ1-3, the CDR3 gives the full variable domain: NAGVMQNPRHLVRRRGQEARLRCSPMKGHSHVYWYRQLPEEGLKFMVYLQKENIIDESGMPKERFSAEFPKEGPSILRIQQVVRGDSAAYFCASSPADTGNTIYFGEGSWLTVV.

The CDR3 nucleotides are TGTGCCACCAGCAGAGAACAGGGGGCGGGACAGCCCCAGCATTTT. Translation: CATSREQGAGQPQHF. The chain carries TRBV15 and TRBJ1-5; 9 nucleotides line up with TRBD1. The J segment lost 7 bases and the V segment lost 0 bases, leaving 4 bases of the junction unmatched. The CDR3 has 15 residues. CDR1 is LNHNV and CDR2 is YYDKDF in the germline V gene (reference sequence). The full variable domain, rest sourced from reference TRBV15 and TRBJ1-5, is DAMVIQNPRYQVTQFGKPVTLSCSQTLNHNVMYWYQQKSSQAPKLLFHYYDKDFNNEADTPDNFQSRRPNTSFCFLDIRSPGLGDTAMYLCATSREQGAGQPQHFGDGTRLSIL.

The V and J genes are TRBV7-3 and TRBJ2-2; TRBD2 aligns across 7 bases. The CDR3 runs 14 residues. Germline assignment: CDR1 SGHTA and CDR2 FQGTGA. With 3 bases clipped from V and 5 bases from J, the junction kept 3 bases outside the gene matches. CDR3 in DNA: TGTGCCAGCAGCTTTGGGAGGGCAACCGGGGAGCTGTTTTTT. The encoded protein is CASSFGRATGELFF.

The V and J genes are TRBV2 and TRBJ2-6; the match to TRBD2 covers 9 bases. Trimming at V came to 4 bases and at J to 4 bases, leaving 11 bases not matched to a gene. This CDR3 has 18 amino acids. CDR1 and CDR2 from the germline V gene are SNHLY and FYNNEI. CDR3 sequence (DNA): TGTGCCAGCAGTGTCCCCAGCGGGAGGAGTTCGGGGGCCAACGTCCTGACTTTC. Translating gives CASSVPSGRSSGANVLTF.

The chain combines TRBV5-5 with TRBJ2-7; D not certain. This CDR3 has 15 residues. Trimming took off 0 bases at V and 4 bases at J, with 14 bases between the two ends. Per germline, CDR1 SGHKS and CDR2 YYEKEE (reference sequence). Here the CDR3 DNA reads TGTGCCAGCAGCTTGGATAGGGTCTCTCAATACGAGCAGTACTTC. This sequence encodes CASSLDRVSQYEQYF.

V gene TRBV12-3 or TRBV12-4 combines with J gene TRBJ1-2, with no clear D. This CDR3 spans 12 amino acids. Trimming removed 3 bases from V and 7 bases from J, with 9 bases in between. The CDR3 nucleotides read TGTGCCAGCAGTTTGGGGTACAGTGGCTACACCTTC. Translating it yields CASSLGYSGYTF.

The rearrangement uses TRBV20-1 and TRBJ1-1; TRBD1 is a possible D gene (6 bases). There are 16 residues in the CDR3. Germline V gives CDR1 DFQATT, CDR2 SNEGSKA (reference sequence). V was shortened by 6 bases and J by 0 bases, with 20 bases between the two germline ends. The CDR3 reads CSASPSEDRVNTEAFF. Written as DNA, the CDR3 is TGCAGTGCCAGTCCCTCTGAGGACAGAGTGAACACTGAAGCTTTCTTT.

The CDR3 DNA reads as TGTGCCAGTAGTATGATGACGGGGCCTTCACCCCTCCACTTT. It encodes CASSMMTGPSPLHF. The V and J genes are TRBV19 and TRBJ1-6; weak D call: TRBD1 (5 bases). Trimming shortened V by 3 bases and J by 9 bases, and 12 bases separated the two germline ends. CDR3 length: 14 residues. Germline values: CDR1 LNHDA, CDR2 SQIVND (reference sequence).

The rearrangement links TRBV3-1 (or the pseudogene TRBV3-2) to TRBJ2-6, with 7 bases aligning to TRBD1. Unmatched junction bases numbered 5, after V lost 4 bases and J lost 2 bases. CDR1 and CDR2 from the germline V gene are LGHDT and YNNKEL (reference sequence). The length of the CDR3 is 16 residues. The DNA of the CDR3 is TGTGCCAGCAGCCTTGACAGGGCCCCTGGGGCCAACGTCCTGACTTTC. The encoded protein is CASSLDRAPGANVLTF.